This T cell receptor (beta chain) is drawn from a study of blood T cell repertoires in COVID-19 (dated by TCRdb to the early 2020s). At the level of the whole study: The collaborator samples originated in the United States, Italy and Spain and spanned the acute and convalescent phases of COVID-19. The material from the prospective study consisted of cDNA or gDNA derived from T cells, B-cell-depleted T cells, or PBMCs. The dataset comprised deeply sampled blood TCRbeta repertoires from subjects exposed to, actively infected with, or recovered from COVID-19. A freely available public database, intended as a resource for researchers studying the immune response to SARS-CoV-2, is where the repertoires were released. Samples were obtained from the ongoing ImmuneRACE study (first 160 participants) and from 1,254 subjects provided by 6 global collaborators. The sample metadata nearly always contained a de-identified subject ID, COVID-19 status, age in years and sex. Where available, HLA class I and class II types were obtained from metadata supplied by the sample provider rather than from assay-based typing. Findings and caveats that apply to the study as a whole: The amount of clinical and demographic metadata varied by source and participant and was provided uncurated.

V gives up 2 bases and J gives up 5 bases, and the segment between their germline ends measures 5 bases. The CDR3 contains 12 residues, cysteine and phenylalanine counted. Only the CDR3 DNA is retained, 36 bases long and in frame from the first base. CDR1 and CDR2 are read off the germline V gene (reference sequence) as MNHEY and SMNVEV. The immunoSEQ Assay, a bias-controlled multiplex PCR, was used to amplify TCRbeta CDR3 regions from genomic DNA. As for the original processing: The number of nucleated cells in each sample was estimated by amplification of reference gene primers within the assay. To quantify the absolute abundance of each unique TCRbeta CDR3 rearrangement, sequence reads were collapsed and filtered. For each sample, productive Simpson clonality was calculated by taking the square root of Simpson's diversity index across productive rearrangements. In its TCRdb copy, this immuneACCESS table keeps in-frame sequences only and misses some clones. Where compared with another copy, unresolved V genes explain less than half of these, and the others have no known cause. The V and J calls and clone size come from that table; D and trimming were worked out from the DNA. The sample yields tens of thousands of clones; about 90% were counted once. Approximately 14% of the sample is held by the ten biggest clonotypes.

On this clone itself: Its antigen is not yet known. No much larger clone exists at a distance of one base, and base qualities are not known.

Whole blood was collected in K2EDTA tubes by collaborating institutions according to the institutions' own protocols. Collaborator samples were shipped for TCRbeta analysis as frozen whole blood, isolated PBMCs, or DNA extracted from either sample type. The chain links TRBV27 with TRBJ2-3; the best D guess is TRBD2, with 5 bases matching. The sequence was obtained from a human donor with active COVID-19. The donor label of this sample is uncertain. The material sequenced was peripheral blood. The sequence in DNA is TGTGCCAGCAGTTTAGGAGGAGATACGCAGTATTTT. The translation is CASSLGGDTQYF.